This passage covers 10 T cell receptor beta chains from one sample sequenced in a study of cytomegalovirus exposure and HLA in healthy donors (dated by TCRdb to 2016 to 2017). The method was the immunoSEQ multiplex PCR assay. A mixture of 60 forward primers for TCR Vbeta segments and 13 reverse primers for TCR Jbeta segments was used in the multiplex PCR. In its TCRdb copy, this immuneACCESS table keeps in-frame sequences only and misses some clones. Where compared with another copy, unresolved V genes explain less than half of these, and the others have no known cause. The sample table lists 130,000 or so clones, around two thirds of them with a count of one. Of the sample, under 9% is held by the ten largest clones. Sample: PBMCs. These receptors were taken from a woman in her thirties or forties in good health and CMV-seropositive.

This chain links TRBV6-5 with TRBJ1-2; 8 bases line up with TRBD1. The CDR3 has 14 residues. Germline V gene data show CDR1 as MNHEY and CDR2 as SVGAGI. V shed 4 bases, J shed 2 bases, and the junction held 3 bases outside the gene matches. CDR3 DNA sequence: TGTGCCAGCAGTTCCTGGACAGGGAACTATGGCTACACCTTC. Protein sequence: CASSSWTGNYGYTF.

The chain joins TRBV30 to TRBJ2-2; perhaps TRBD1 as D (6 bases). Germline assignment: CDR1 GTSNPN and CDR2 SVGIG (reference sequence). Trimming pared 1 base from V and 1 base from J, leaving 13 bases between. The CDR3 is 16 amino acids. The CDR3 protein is CAWSGQAGENTGELFF. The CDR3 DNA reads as TGTGCCTGGAGTGGTCAGGCAGGGGAGAACACCGGGGAGCTGTTTTTT.

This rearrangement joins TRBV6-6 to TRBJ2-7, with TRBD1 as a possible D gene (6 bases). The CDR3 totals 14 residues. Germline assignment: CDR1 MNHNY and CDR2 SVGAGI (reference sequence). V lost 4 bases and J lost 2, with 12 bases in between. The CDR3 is CASSWQGSPYEQYF. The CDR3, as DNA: TGTGCCAGCAGTTGGCAGGGGAGCCCCTACGAGCAGTACTTC.

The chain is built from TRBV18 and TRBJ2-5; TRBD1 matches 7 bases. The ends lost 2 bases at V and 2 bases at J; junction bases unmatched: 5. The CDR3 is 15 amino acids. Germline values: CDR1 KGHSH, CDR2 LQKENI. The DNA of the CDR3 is TGTGCCAGCTCACCAGGGACAGACCGACAAGAGACCCAGTACTTC. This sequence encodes CASSPGTDRQETQYF.

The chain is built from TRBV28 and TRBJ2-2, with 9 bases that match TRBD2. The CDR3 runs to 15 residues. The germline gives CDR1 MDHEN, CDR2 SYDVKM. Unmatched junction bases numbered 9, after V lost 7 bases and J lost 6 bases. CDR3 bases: TGTGCCAGCACCTATAGCGGGAGCCGCGCCGGGGAGCTGTTTTTT. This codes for CASTYSGSRAGELFF. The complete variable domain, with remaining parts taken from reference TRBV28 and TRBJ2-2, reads DVKVTQSSRYLVKRTGEKVFLECVQDMDHENMFWYRQDPGLGLRLIYFSYDVKMKEKGDIPEGYSVSREKKERFSLILESASTNQTSMYLCASTYSGSRAGELFFGEGSRLTVL.

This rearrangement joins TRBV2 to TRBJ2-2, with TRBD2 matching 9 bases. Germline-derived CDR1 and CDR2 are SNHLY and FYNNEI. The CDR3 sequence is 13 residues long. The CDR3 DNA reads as TGTGCGGGGCGGGAGGGAAACACCGGGGAGCTGTTTTTT. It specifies CAGREGNTGELFF.

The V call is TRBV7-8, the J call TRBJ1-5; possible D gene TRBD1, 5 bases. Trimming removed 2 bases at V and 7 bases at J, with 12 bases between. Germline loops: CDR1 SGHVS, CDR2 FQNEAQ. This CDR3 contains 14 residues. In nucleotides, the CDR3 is TGTGCCAGCAGCTTAAGGGGATACGGACAGCCCCAGCATTTT. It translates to CASSLRGYGQPQHF.

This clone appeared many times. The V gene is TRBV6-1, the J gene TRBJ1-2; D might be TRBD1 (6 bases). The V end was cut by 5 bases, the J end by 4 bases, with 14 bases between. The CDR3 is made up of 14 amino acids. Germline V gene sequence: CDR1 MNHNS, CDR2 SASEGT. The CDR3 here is CASSIDQGPYGYTF. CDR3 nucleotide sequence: TGTGCCAGCAGTATCGATCAGGGGCCCTATGGCTACACCTTC.

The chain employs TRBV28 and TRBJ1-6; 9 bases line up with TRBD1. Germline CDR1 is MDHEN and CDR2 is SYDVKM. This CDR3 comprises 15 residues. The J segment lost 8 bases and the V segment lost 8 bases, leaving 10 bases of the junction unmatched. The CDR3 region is CASSYSDRGDSPLHF. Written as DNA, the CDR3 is TGTGCCAGCTCGTACTCGGACAGGGGTGATTCACCCCTCCACTTT.

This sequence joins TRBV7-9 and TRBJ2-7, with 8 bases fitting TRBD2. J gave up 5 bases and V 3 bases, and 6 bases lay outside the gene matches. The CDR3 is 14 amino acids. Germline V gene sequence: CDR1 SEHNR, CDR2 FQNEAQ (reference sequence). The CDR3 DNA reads TGTGCCAGCAGCTTTCCTCAAGCGGGGGACGAGCAGTACTTC. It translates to CASSFPQAGDEQYF.